These 12 T cell receptor beta chains were sequenced from one sample in a study of T cells in localized non-small cell lung cancer. Profiled with immunoSEQ multiplex PCR; TCRdb holds only in-frame clones, not every one. The data show roughly 23,000 clones, approximately 91% seen once. Sequencing was performed on peripheral blood, taken before any cancer treatment. Receptor source: a male donor aged 60 or over with stage I lung adenocarcinoma.

The genes are TRBV7-9 and TRBJ2-7; 9 bases map to TRBD2. The CDR3 runs to 16 residues. Germline lookup yields CDR1 SEHNR and CDR2 FQNEAQ (reference sequence). V gave up 1 base and J gave up 0 bases; unmatched junction bases: 4. CDR3 sequence (DNA): TGTGCCAGCAGCTTAGGTGGCGGGAGGGTCTCCTACGAGCAGTACTTC. The encoded protein is CASSLGGGRVSYEQYF.

The chain combines TRBV10-3 with TRBJ2-2, with D perhaps TRBD2 (6 bases). The CDR3 has 16 residues. The V end was cut by 0 bases, the J end by 4 bases, with 12 bases between. Per germline, CDR1 ENHRY and CDR2 SYGVKD. The DNA for the CDR3 is TGTGCCATCAGTGAGTCCGCGGGAAAGGGCACCGGGGAGCTGTTTTTT. This encodes CAISESAGKGTGELFF.

This clone showed up just once. V and J are TRBV5-1 and TRBJ2-7, with TRBD1 matching over 8 bases. The V gene end was trimmed by 0 bases and the J gene end by 2 bases; junction bases not matched to a gene: 7. Germline values: CDR1 SGHRS, CDR2 YFSETQ. CDR3 size: 16 residues. CDR3 loop: CASSLARGQVTYEQYF. Here the CDR3 DNA reads TGCGCCAGCAGCTTGGCTCGGGGACAGGTAACCTACGAGCAGTACTTC.

The rearrangement joins TRBV6-1 to TRBJ1-1; D unresolved. This CDR3 comprises 13 residues. Germline values: CDR1 MNHNS, CDR2 SASEGT. V was clipped by 4 bases and J by 1 base, with 7 bases between them. The CDR3 loop reads CASSVSWNTEAFF. DNA of the CDR3: TGTGCCAGCAGTGTATCGTGGAACACTGAAGCTTTCTTT.

This clone was picked up one time. The chain carries TRBV30 and TRBJ1-1; D unclear. Trimming pared 5 bases from V and 1 base from J, leaving 14 bases between. The CDR3 consists of 14 residues. Germline V gene lookup returns CDR1 GTSNPN and CDR2 SVGIG (reference sequence). This chain's CDR3 is CAWAMVTGNTEAFF. The DNA for the CDR3 is TGTGCCTGGGCGATGGTTACCGGGAACACTGAAGCTTTCTTT.

The V gene is TRBV27, the J gene TRBJ1-1, with D possibly being TRBD1 (5 bases). Trimming left V 6 bases short and J 5 bases short, with 19 bases between. Per germline, CDR1 MNHEY and CDR2 SMNVEV (reference sequence). This CDR3 has 15 amino acids. The CDR3 DNA sequence: TGTGCCAGCAGGACCTCGGGGGGTGGTGGAACTGAAGCTTTCTTT. Its translation is CASRTSGGGGTEAFF.

The chain carries TRBV10-1 and TRBJ1-5; D gene uncertain. V dropped 0 bases and J dropped 7 bases, with 7 bases sitting between them. Germline V gene sequence: CDR1 WNHNN, CDR2 SYGVQD (reference sequence). The CDR3 totals 13 residues. In nucleotides, the CDR3 is TGCGCCAGCAGTGAGTCAGGGCAACAGCCCCAGCATTTT. As protein: CASSESGQQPQHF.

Here the CDR3 reads CASSPYRRVGETQYF. CDR3 DNA sequence: TGCGCCAGCAGCCCCTATCGCCGGGTAGGGGAGACCCAGTACTTC. This chain uses TRBV4-3 with TRBJ2-5; D is unresolved. The germline gives CDR1 LGHNA, CDR2 YSLEER. V lost 4 bases to trimming and J lost 5 bases, with 17 bases between them. This CDR3 comprises 15 residues.

The sample holds one count of this clone. The chain joins TRBV5-5 to TRBJ1-1, with unresolved D. Trimming cost V 0 bases and J 1 base, with 10 bases left between them. The CDR3 is made up of 15 amino acids. Per the germline V gene, CDR1 is SGHKS and CDR2 is YYEKEE (reference sequence). The chain's CDR3 is CASSLVSRQNTEAFF. CDR3 DNA: TGTGCCAGCAGCTTGGTTAGCAGGCAGAACACTGAAGCTTTCTTT.

This sequence joins TRBV2 and TRBJ1-1, with a tentative D call TRBD1 (5 bases). The CDR3 has 15 residues. Germline V gives CDR1 SNHLY, CDR2 FYNNEI. The germline V and J ends were trimmed by 4 bases and 8 bases, with 20 bases remaining between them. The CDR3 DNA follows: TGTGCCAGCAGTGGGGCCTATAGGGGAGCAGCCGAAGCTTTCTTT. This gives the protein CASSGAYRGAAEAFF.

This clone was seen once. The chain couples TRBV9 to TRBJ2-1, with D possibly matching TRBD1 (6 bases). Germline V gene lookup returns CDR1 SGDLS and CDR2 YYNGEE. The ends were cut back, 3 bases at V and 7 bases at J, with 14 bases in the middle. The CDR3 loop spans 14 amino acids. DNA of the CDR3: TGTGCCAGCAGCGCCGGGAATACAGGGAATGAGCAGTTCTTC. Residues: CASSAGNTGNEQFF.

The chain is built from TRBV29-1 and TRBJ1-1; 8 bases map to TRBD1. The length of the CDR3 is 12 residues. The V gene's germline CDR1 is SQVTM and CDR2 ANQGSEA. V was clipped by 6 bases and J by 11 bases; unmatched bases: 11. The CDR3 spells CSVIRTGYLAFF. CDR3 bases: TGCAGCGTGATCCGGACAGGGTACTTGGCTTTCTTT.